This T cell receptor (beta chain) was profiled in a study of long-term antiretroviral therapy in people with HIV. Broader study findings: Repertoires from HIV showed CDR3 length ranges narrower than those of controls.

The immunoSEQ assay was v3.0, run at survey level. Sequencing targeted 40,000-50,000 T-cell genomes per sample. Some clones are missing from TCRdb's copy, which holds only in-frame ones; the method was immunoSEQ multiplex PCR. The table lists around 28,000 clones, approximately 90% of them singletons. Every participant gave one or more pre-ART and two or more post-ART PBMC samples. On this clone itself: Its antigen is not identified.

The TCR sequence derives from a woman between 18 and 29 years old with HIV. Sequences were derived from unsorted PBMCs, sampled 1.8 years after starting antiretroviral therapy.

DNA of the CDR3: TGTGCCGTAAACGAAGCCACAGATACGCAGTATTTT. Encoded protein: CAVNEATDTQYF. The chain links TRBV28 to TRBJ2-3; no clear D gene. The germline V gene has CDR1 MDHEN and CDR2 SYDVKM. This CDR3 has 12 residues. The V gene lost 11 bases and the J gene lost 2 bases, with 11 bases spanning the gap.